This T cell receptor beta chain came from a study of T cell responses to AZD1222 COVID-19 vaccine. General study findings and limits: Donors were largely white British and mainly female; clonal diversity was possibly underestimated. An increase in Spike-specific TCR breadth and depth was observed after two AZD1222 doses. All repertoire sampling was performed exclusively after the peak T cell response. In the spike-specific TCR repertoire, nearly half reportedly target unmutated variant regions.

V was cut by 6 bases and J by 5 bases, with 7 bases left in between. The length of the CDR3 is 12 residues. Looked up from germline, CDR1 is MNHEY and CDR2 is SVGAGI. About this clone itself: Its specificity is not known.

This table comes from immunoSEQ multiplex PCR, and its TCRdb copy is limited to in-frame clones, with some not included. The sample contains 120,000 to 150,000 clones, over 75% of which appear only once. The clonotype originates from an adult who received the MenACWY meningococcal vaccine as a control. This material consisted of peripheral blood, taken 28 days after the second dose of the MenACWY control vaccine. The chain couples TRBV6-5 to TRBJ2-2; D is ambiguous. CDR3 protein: CASRRHTGELFF. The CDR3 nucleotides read TGTGCCAGCAGGCGACATACCGGGGAGCTGTTTTTT.